One sample yielded the 12 T cell receptor beta chains listed below, sequenced in a study of shared clonotypes between healthy human individuals. The table came from immunoSEQ multiplex PCR; TCRdb's copy has only in-frame clones and leaves some out. Of about 2.3 million clones in the sample, 85% to 95% were seen once. What was sequenced was naive CD4+ T cells from PBMCs. Indicated subset: CD45RA+ positively selected. The receptors come from a man younger than 35 in good health. Some clones in this sample may be carry-over from other donors' samples.

This chain joins TRBV29-1 and TRBJ1-2; 7 positions match TRBD1. Losses at the gene ends were 2 bases for V and 11 bases for J; bases not matched to a gene: 5. The V gene's germline CDR1 is SQVTM and CDR2 ANQGSEA. This CDR3 comprises 11 residues. CDR3 sequence (DNA): TGCAGCGTTGAAATGACAGGGAGTTACACCTTC. Its protein is CSVEMTGSYTF. The variable domain in full, completed from reference TRBV29-1 and TRBJ1-2, reads SAVISQKPSRDICQRGTSLTIQCQVDSQVTMMFWYRQQPGQSLTLIATANQGSEATYESGFVIDKFPISRPNLTFSTLTVSNMSPEDSSIYLCSVEMTGSYTFGSGTRLTVV.

In DNA, the CDR3 is TGTGCCAGCAGCTTGGACAGCCTTACCGGGGAGCTGTTTTTT. Amino acids: CASSLDSLTGELFF. This chain links TRBV5-4 with TRBJ2-2; D not certain. V was clipped by 0 bases and J by 5 bases, with 8 bases between them. This CDR3 is 14 amino acids long. Germline lookup yields CDR1 SGHNT and CDR2 YYREEE (reference sequence).

As to this clone: Other nucleotide sequences from this sample produce the same CDR3. The chain combines TRBV4-3 with TRBJ2-3; 11 bases fit TRBD1. The germline V gene encodes CDR1 LGHNA and CDR2 YSLEER. The CDR3 totals 15 residues. The junction had 3 bases not matched to a gene; V was cut back by 3 bases and J by 4 bases. CDR3 nucleotides: TGCGCCAGCAGCCAGCCGGGACAGGGGGCAGATACGCAGTATTTT. The encoded protein is CASSQPGQGADTQYF.

The V call is TRBV6-5, the J call TRBJ2-4; D gene unclear. Trimming removed 4 bases from V and 6 bases from J, with 13 bases in between. Germline lookup yields CDR1 MNHEY and CDR2 SVGAGI. There are 14 residues in the CDR3. The CDR3 reads CASSSPTRSNIQYF. In DNA, the CDR3 is TGTGCCAGCAGTTCCCCGACGCGGTCAAACATTCAGTACTTC.

This chain links TRBV7-8 with TRBJ2-3; possibly TRBD1 for D (5 bases). The CDR3 loop spans 16 amino acids. Trimming removed 1 base at V and 0 bases at J, with 11 bases between. Looked up from germline, CDR1 is SGHVS and CDR2 is FQNEAQ. The CDR3 loop is CASSLVQGSSTDTQYF. The CDR3 DNA is TGTGCCAGCAGCTTAGTTCAGGGTTCTAGCACAGATACGCAGTATTTT.

The J gene is TRBJ2-2, the V gene TRBV27; no firm D call. The germline gives CDR1 MNHEY, CDR2 SMNVEV (reference sequence). This CDR3 spans 13 amino acids. Trimming removed 4 bases from V and 8 bases from J, with 11 bases in between. The CDR3: CASSSALRGELFF. The CDR3 bases are TGTGCCAGCAGTTCCGCGCTTAGGGGGGAGCTGTTTTTT.

This chain joins TRBV19 and TRBJ1-2, with no clear D. V was shortened by 5 bases and J by 2 bases, with 9 bases between the two germline ends. CDR1 and CDR2 (germline): LNHDA, SQIVND (reference sequence). The CDR3 contains 13 residues. The CDR3 loop reads CASSEGPNYGYTF. The DNA for the CDR3 is TGTGCCAGTAGTGAAGGGCCCAACTATGGCTACACCTTC.

This clone was recorded only once. The genes are TRBV4-2 and TRBJ2-7, with TRBD1 matching 8 bases. The V gene end was trimmed by 0 bases and the J gene end by 3 bases; junction bases not matched to a gene: 7. Germline CDR1 and CDR2: LGHNA and YNFKEQ. The CDR3 is made up of 16 amino acids. Here the CDR3 reads CASSQDPGQDNYEQYF. The CDR3 bases are TGTGCCAGCAGCCAAGATCCGGGACAGGACAACTACGAGCAGTACTTC.

The V call is TRBV28, the J call TRBJ2-3; D is possibly TRBD2 (6 bases). The germline gives CDR1 MDHEN, CDR2 SYDVKM. V gave up 6 bases and J gave up 5 bases, with 15 bases separating them. The CDR3 runs 14 residues. CDR3 DNA sequence: TGTGCCAGCAGCGGGAGTAACGGAGGAGATACGCAGTATTTT. Its translation is CASSGSNGGDTQYF.

The chain joins TRBV11-2 to TRBJ2-3, with no clear D. This CDR3 is 16 amino acids long. V was pared by 7 bases and J by 3 bases, with 20 bases between. Germline loops: CDR1 SGHAT, CDR2 FQNNGV. CDR3 in amino acids: CASTLLLGGRTDTQYF. The CDR3 nucleotides read TGTGCCAGCACCCTCCTCCTTGGTGGTAGAACAGATACGCAGTATTTT.

The V gene is TRBV2, the J gene TRBJ1-2; 7 positions match TRBD1. Trimming removed 2 bases from V and 2 bases from J; junction bases left unmatched: 8. The CDR3 is 16 residues long. Germline CDR1 reads SNHLY; CDR2 reads FYNNEI. The CDR3 reads CASSEYRGRGNYGYTF. CDR3 sequence (DNA): TGTGCCAGCAGTGAATACAGGGGACGGGGGAACTATGGCTACACCTTC.

V and J are TRBV27 and TRBJ2-3, with D unresolved. Germline loops: CDR1 MNHEY, CDR2 SMNVEV (reference sequence). The V end was cut by 1 base, the J end by 0 bases, with 5 bases between. This CDR3 is built from 14 residues. The CDR3 sequence is CASSLFESTDTQYF. The CDR3 DNA is TGTGCCAGCAGTTTATTCGAGAGCACAGATACGCAGTATTTT.